The 8 T cell receptor beta chains reported below all come from one sample, sequenced in a study of early T cells in non-severe SARS-CoV-2 infection. From the 5' RACE reads, TCRdb called clonotypes with MiXCR, one entry per CDR3 protein. This table has tens of thousands of distinct CDR3 sequences, 5.5% to 7% appearing once. The sequencing here drew on whole blood, taken at baseline. These receptors were collected from an adult who was a healthcare worker with PCR-confirmed SARS-CoV-2 infection or an uninfected control (not recorded which).

V is TRBV14 and J is TRBJ2-5; D might be TRBD2 (5 bases). From germline, CDR1 is SGHDN and CDR2 FVKESK. Deletions cut 1 base from V and 4 bases from J, with 16 bases between. CDR3 length: 16 amino acids. The CDR3 coding sequence is TGTGCCAGCAGCCAAGGGCATGCGGGCATATTAGAGACCCAGTACTTC. It encodes CASSQGHAGILETQYF.

The sample holds many counts of this clonotype. The rearrangement uses TRBV28 and TRBJ2-7; D perhaps matches TRBD1 (5 bases). The CDR3 is 15 amino acids. Per the germline V gene, CDR1 is MDHEN and CDR2 is SYDVKM. V was shortened by 5 bases and J by 0 bases, with 14 bases between the two germline ends. The CDR3 protein is CASSPTASFSYEQYF. CDR3 in DNA: TGTGCCAGCAGTCCGACAGCAAGCTTCTCCTACGAGCAGTACTTC.

There are many counts of this clonotype. This sequence joins TRBV5-1 and TRBJ2-1; TRBD2 agrees at 8 bases. V dropped 0 bases and J dropped 7; count of bases not matched to a gene: 3. Germline V gene lookup returns CDR1 SGHRS and CDR2 YFSETQ. The CDR3 extends over 14 amino acids. CDR3: CASSLDAGGNEQFF. CDR3 nucleotide sequence: TGCGCCAGCAGCTTGGACGCGGGGGGAAATGAGCAGTTCTTC.

This clonotype was observed at least ten times. This sequence joins TRBV5-1 and TRBJ2-7; the D call may be TRBD1 or TRBD2 (5 bases each). The CDR3 has 12 amino acids. Deletions cut 4 bases from V and 5 bases from J, with 10 bases between. Germline-derived CDR1 and CDR2 are SGHRS and YFSETQ. DNA of the CDR3: TGCGCCAGCAGCCCTGGGACGGACGAGCAGTACTTC. Residues: CASSPGTDEQYF.

The CDR3 sequence is CASSLGQGHGETQYF. CDR3 DNA: TGTGCCAGCAGTTTAGGGCAGGGGCATGGGGAGACCCAGTACTTC. The chain is built from TRBV12-3 or TRBV12-4 and TRBJ2-5, with D maybe TRBD1 (6 bases). Trimming pared 1 base from V and 5 bases from J, leaving 14 bases between. This CDR3 is built from 15 residues.

The genes are TRBV3-1 and TRBJ1-2; unclear D gene. In germline, CDR1 is LGHDT, CDR2 YNNKEL (reference sequence). V was trimmed by 0 bases and J by 10 bases, leaving 9 bases between them. The CDR3 is 12 amino acids. CDR3 in DNA: TGTGCCAGCAGCCAAGAGCGGGCTCACTACACCTTC. Its protein is CASSQERAHYTF. Supplemented by reference TRBV3-1 and TRBJ1-2, the full variable domain reads DTAVSQTPKYLVTQMGNDKSIKCEQNLGHDTMYWYKQDSKKFLKIMFSYNNKELIINETVPNRFSPKSPDKAHLNLHINSLELGDSAVYFCASSQERAHYTFGSGTRLTVV.

This clonotype was seen many times. The rearrangement uses TRBV27 and TRBJ2-3, with D uncertain. Per germline, CDR1 MNHEY and CDR2 SMNVEV (reference sequence). The germline V and J ends were trimmed by 6 bases and 4 bases, with 11 bases remaining between them. The CDR3 extends over 13 amino acids. The CDR3 loop reads CASSPTQSDTQYF. Here the CDR3 DNA reads TGTGCCAGCAGCCCCACCCAGTCAGATACGCAGTATTTT.

This clonotype was found many times. This chain links TRBV20-1 with TRBJ2-2; 10 positions match TRBD2. This CDR3 has 15 residues. The junction had 8 bases not matched to a gene; V was cut back by 4 bases and J by 6 bases. The germline V gene has CDR1 DFQATT and CDR2 SNEGSKA (reference sequence). In DNA, the CDR3 is TGCAGTGCTATTCCTACAAGCGGGAGGGCCGGGGAGCTGTTTTTT. Its translation: CSAIPTSGRAGELFF.